This section outlines one T cell receptor beta chain sequence together with its context. Its specificity is not known. This entry comes from a study of shared clonotypes between healthy human individuals. Every subset had its genomic DNA shared out evenly among several immunoSEQ plates. The sequenced material, unsorted PBMC DNA, was run on ten immunoSEQ deep assay plates. Measured with immunoSEQ multiplex PCR; TCRdb has only the in-frame clones, and not every one. Of roughly 500,000 clones in the sample, 65% to 85% were seen once. V lost 3 bases to trimming and J lost 1 base; unmatched junction nucleotides: 12. The CDR3 totals 17 residues. Germline-derived CDR1 and CDR2 are MDHEN and SYDVKM. Whole-study findings and limits: It was only blood that was sampled, and tissue repertoires likely differ.

The TCR originated in a woman in her forties in good health. Some clones in this sample may be carry-over from other donors' samples. This chain connects TRBV28 to TRBJ2-7; 7 bases line up with TRBD2. The sequenced sample was PBMCs. CDR3 in amino acids: CASSFPPGGKLSYEQYF. The CDR3 DNA is TGTGCCAGCAGTTTCCCCCCCGGGGGGAAGCTTTCCTACGAGCAGTACTTC.